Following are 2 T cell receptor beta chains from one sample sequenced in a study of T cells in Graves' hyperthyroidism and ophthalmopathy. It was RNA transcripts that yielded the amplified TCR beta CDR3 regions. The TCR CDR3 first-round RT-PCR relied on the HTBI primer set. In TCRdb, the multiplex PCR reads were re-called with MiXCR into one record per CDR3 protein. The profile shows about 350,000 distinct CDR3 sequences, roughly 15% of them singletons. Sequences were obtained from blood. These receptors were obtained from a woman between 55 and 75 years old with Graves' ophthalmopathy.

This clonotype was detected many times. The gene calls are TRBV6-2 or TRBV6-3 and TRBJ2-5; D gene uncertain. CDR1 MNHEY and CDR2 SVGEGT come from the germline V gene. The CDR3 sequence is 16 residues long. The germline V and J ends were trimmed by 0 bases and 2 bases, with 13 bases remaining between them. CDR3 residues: CASSYSAGQVQETQYF. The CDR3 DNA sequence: TGTGCCAGCAGTTACTCGGCAGGCCAAGTGCAAGAGACCCAGTACTTC.

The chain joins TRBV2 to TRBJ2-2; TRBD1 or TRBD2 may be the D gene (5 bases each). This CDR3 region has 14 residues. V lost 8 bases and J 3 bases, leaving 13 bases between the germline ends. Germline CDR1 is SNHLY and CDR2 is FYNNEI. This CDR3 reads CASRGVVDTGELFF. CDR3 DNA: TGTGCCAGCCGAGGGGTAGTCGACACCGGGGAGCTGTTTTTT.